This T cell receptor beta chain was retrieved from a study of cytomegalovirus exposure and HLA in healthy donors (dated by TCRdb to the late 2010s). Study-wide context: In an earlier analysis of 587 of the donors, 276 Gb of sequence data and approximately 120 million unique TCR beta sequences from 180 million or so T cells were reported. Roughly 320 gigabases of sequencing data and roughly 80 million unique TCR sequences made up an early release that covered about 640 HLA-typed donors. Of the roughly 390 genotyped donors, approximately 80% were placed in the genetic ancestry cluster associated with self-reported Caucasian donors. The study aimed to test whether signatures of past pathogen exposure could be identified by cataloging public T cell receptors. Using immunosequencing, the study profiled T cell repertoires from 550 to 750 subjects and related those repertoires to cytomegalovirus serostatus. A separate validation cohort of some 130 different subjects was used in addition to the approximately 640-subject first cohort. To predict cytomegalovirus infection status, the study brought together high-throughput TCR immunosequencing, statistical association of individual TCRs with disease status, and machine learning. A later analysis re-analyzed previously published TCR beta repertoires from approximately 670 donors and added high-resolution HLA genotyping to study TCR occurrence patterns. In the later analysis, no new phenotypic data were used to find candidate immune exposures; instead, reliance was placed on TCR beta sequences and their occurrence across donors. To decide whether each TCR beta V gene segment behaved as functional or pseudogenic, an earlier analysis of approximately 590 of the donors relied on high-throughput TCR beta sequencing. Alongside the repertoire data, information on donor age, sex, ethnicity and CMV serostatus was compiled. A later genetic analysis used genome-wide SNP genotypes for about 60% of the roughly 670 donors, treating that subset as a discovery cohort. All discovery cohort repertoires had been generated using a single sequencing platform. HLA typing included class I and class II loci at four-digit resolution. The number of typed donors differed by locus: roughly 620-630 for A, B, C, DRB1 and DQB1; approximately 530 for DQA1; around 580 for DPA1; and around 490 for DPB1. Because of strong linkage in the cohort, 5 or 6 DR-DQ haplotypes were treated as single units for association and clustering. Among roughly 400 genotyped donors of the cohort, an average of approximately 220,000 unique TCR beta nucleotide sequences was sequenced per donor, of which roughly 17% were non-productive. What the authors observed across the whole study: Most TCR sequences were observed very rarely across donors, whereas some public TCRs were present in many individuals. Because some donors lacked HLA typing at each locus, the association tests relied only on the typed subset. Because counts were too low, some 16 rarely observed V segments, including chromosome 9 orphons, were excluded from the earlier analysis of 500 to 700 of the donors. The authors suggested that the approach could potentially be generalized to other disease states and immunological phenotypes. A later analysis found that HLA-associated TCR beta chains were more clonally expanded and had lower generation probabilities than equally common non-associated chains. Cytomegalovirus status was reported to be diagnosed by the classifier with high specificity and sensitivity in both the original and validation cohorts. The only immune exposure information available for the cohort was CMV serostatus. Several of the top co-occurrence clusters appeared to be linked to parvovirus B19, influenza, CMV and Epstein-Barr virus, according to a later analysis. A cluster of highly shared sequence variants was judged likely to represent a technical artifact of the sequencing pipeline. The study gave a list of under 200 TCR beta chains associated with cytomegalovirus. Linkage disequilibrium might explain the correlated functional status among segregating V segments, but an unknown experimental factor could not be ruled out. Strong co-occurrence of HLA alleles, especially DR and DQ, made assigning TCR associations to individual alleles difficult. Roughly uniform sequencing depth across donors was assumed in presence/absence analyses, although this assumption may not hold. In a later analysis, TCR association rates were found to vary across HLA loci, with the most associated TCRs seen for DRB1 alleles and the fewest for HLA-C alleles. Three of the identified cytomegalovirus-associated TCR beta chains were confirmed in vitro to be specific for cytomegalovirus antigens. A later analysis found that most CMV-associated TCR beta chains appeared HLA-restricted, with HLA associations seemingly driven largely by CMV exposure. A further reported finding was that TCR beta sequences accurately predicted the HLA-A and HLA-B alleles for most subjects in the first cohort. An association between a missense DCLRE1C variant and V-gene and J-gene trimming of TCR beta chains was found in a later genetic analysis and replicated in an independent cohort. At a false discovery rate of 0.05, a later analysis linked approximately 18,000 TCR beta sequences to specific HLA alleles. An earlier analysis of approximately 600 of the donors showed that most TCR beta V segments appeared in productive rearrangements either about 87% or about 30% of the time, which broadly matched IMGT annotations. The 87-base-pair reads could not distinguish some IMGT-functional V segments, including TRBV6-2 and TRBV6-3, so those segments were excluded. The cohort was sequenced for TCR beta chains only, and without alpha or paired-chain data the features that could be detected were limited. A later genetic analysis reported fewer N-insertions in productive TCRs among donors in an Asian-associated ancestry cluster than the roughly 650-donor mean.

Notes on this clone: No cognate antigen has been identified for it. One base away there is no much larger clone; base qualities are not given.

Library preparation employed the immunoSEQ multiplex PCR assay. The multiplex PCR relied on a mix of 60 forward primers for TCR Vbeta segments and 13 reverse primers for TCR Jbeta segments. A multiplex PCR assay on genomic DNA amplified the CDR3 region of rearranged TCR beta genes. The Illumina HiSeq System was used to sequence the amplified TCR beta libraries as 87-base-pair reads. As for the authors' bioinformatics: Across the 500 to 850 repertoires, a later analysis counted 80 million or so unique TCR beta chains, around 11 million of which were shared by at least two donors. Raw reads were error-corrected and collapsed into unique sequences with a nearest-neighbor algorithm that merged closely related sequences to remove PCR and sequencing errors. Alignment of CDR3 sequences to IMGT reference sequences was used to assign V, D and J gene segments. Each retained sequence needed at least a six-nucleotide match to both a V gene segment and a J gene segment. A rearrangement was called productive if the CDR3 had no stop codons and remained in frame with V and J, and every other rearrangement was called non-productive. Following IMGT convention, CDR3 was defined as the stretch from the second conserved V-encoded cysteine up to the conserved J-encoded phenylalanine. The earlier analysis of some 600 of the donors excluded sequences that lacked an unambiguous match to a single V gene segment. In an earlier analysis of a few hundred of the donors, V segments were called functional above 56.7% productive rearrangements and were called segregating when the between-donor standard deviation exceeded 5%. To diagnose cytomegalovirus status from the catalog of TCR beta chain sequences, a statistical classification framework was built. V and J gene assignment, in a later analysis, came from comparing TCR nucleotide sequences with IMGT/GENE-DB human TR gene sequences. Using the TCRdist pipeline, a later analysis assigned CDR3 sequences along with most-parsimonious VDJ recombination scenarios. In a later analysis, each TCR beta chain was defined by its CDR3 amino acid sequence together with its V-gene family, and reads lacking a unique V-gene family were excluded. In a later analysis, 450 to 600 highly shared, low-generation-probability nucleotide sequences were removed to address suspected cross-contamination and a sequencing artifact. In a later analysis, a clonal expansion index for each public chain was calculated from normalized within-repertoire ranks of inferred template counts. In a later analysis, generation probabilities were computed using a VDJ recombination model fitted to out-of-frame rearrangements, and the results were checked against IGoR. Hypergeometric tests were used in a later analysis to score TCR-TCR, TCR-HLA and TCR-CMV co-occurrence, with a repertoire-size bias correction applied to the TCR pairs. To estimate false discovery rates, a later analysis permuted the HLA or CMV assignments 20 times. In a later analysis, co-occurring TCRs were grouped using DBSCAN, with TCRdist sequence similarity added in when clustering inside HLA-allele-positive subsets. Co-occurrence clustering excluded repertoires with fewer than 30,000 or more than 120,000 public chains, plus five with anomalous nucleotide sharing. In TCRdb, the immuneACCESS table is reduced to in-frame sequences with V and J assigned. These tables do not hold every clone; where another copy was compared, an unresolved V gene accounts for under half, and the others remain unexplained. For V, J and clone size, that table is used; D and trimming come from the DNA. The sample table holds 100,000 to 150,000 clones, of which about four fifths were seen once. The ten biggest clones cover over 3% of the sample.

The CDR3 has 14 amino acids, counting the end cysteine and phenylalanine. The read is trimmed to its CDR3 DNA, 42 bases read in frame from base 1. According to the germline V gene, CDR1 reads SGHRS and CDR2 reads YFSETQ. Between the V and J ends, shortened by 1 base and 3 bases respectively, the junction contains 7 bases. The cohort consisted of some 730 healthy bone marrow donors. At the time of sampling, all cohort members were nominally healthy, though unrecorded immune exposures were likely present. The donor tested CMV seronegative, placing the donor among the 350 to 400 seronegative members of the cohort. Every donor gave a peripheral blood sample, and the peripheral blood mononuclear cells from that sample were used for TCR beta sequencing. The Qiagen DNeasy Blood Extraction Kit was used to extract genomic DNA from the blood cell samples.

This TCR came from a middle-aged woman in good health and CMV-seronegative. Here the chain combines TRBV5-1 and TRBJ1-4; no D gene is confidently identified. Material: PBMCs. CDR3 loop: CASSLTPANEKLFF. The DNA sequence is as follows: TGCGCCAGCAGCTTGACGCCGGCTAATGAAAAACTGTTTTTT.